The source of this T cell receptor beta chain is a study of T cell responses to AZD1222 COVID-19 vaccine. Findings and caveats of the study: Donors were mostly white British, more females; clonal diversity possibly underestimated. The study identified only five to seven AZD1222 recipients as seropositive at baseline.

About this clone: Its antigen is not known.

The CDR3 extends over 12 amino acids. Germline V gene data show CDR1 as SGHAT and CDR2 as FQNNGV. V was trimmed by 0 bases and J by 5 bases, leaving 4 bases between them. Sequenced by immunoSEQ multiplex PCR; TCRdb stores in-frame clones only, minus some. Seen here are about 86,000 clones, more than 70% observed once, and the top ten hold around 7%. Investigators merged groups given second doses at roughly 4 or roughly 12 weeks. The chain has TRBV11-2 and TRBJ2-5; D unresolved. The source of this sequence is an adult who received the AZD1222 COVID-19 vaccine. Sequencing used peripheral blood, obtained 28 days after the second AZD1222 dose. CDR3 coding DNA: TGTGCCAGCAGCTTAGAGAGGGAGACCCAGTACTTC. Translated, it gives CASSLERETQYF.